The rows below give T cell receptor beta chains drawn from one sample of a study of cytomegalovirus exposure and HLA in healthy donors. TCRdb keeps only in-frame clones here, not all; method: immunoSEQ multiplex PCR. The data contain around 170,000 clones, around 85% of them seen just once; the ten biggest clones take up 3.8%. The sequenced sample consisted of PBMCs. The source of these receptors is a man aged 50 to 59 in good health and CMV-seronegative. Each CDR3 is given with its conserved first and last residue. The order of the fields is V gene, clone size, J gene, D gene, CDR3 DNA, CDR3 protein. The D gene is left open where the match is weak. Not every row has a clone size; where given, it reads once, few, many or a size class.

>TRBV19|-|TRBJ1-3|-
TGTGCCTCAACAGGCGGGACCTCTGGAAACACCATATATTTT
CASTGGTSGNTIYF
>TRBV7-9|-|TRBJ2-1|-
TGTGCCAGCAGCCCAAGTCGCGGGTTGGTTGAGCAGTTCTTC
CASSPSRGLVEQFF
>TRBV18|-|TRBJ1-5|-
TGTGCCAGCTCACCAACGGGTGATAGCAATCAGCCCCAGCATTTT
CASSPTGDSNQPQHF
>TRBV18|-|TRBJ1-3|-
TGTGCCAGCTCACCGCTGAACCGGGGAAACGCCATATATTTT
CASSPLNRGNAIYF
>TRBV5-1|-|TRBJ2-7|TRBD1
TGCGCCAGCAGCAGGGGACAGGGAGGCTACGAGCAGTACTTC
CASSRGQGGYEQYF
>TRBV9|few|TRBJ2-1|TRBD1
TGTGCCAGCAGCTCATCCGGGACAGGCTACTACAATGAGCAGTTCTTC
CASSSSGTGYYNEQFF
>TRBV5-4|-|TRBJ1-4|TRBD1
TGTGCCAGCAGCTTGGAGGGACAGGGCCGGCAGATTGGAGAAAAACTGTTTTTT
CASSLEGQGRQIGEKLFF
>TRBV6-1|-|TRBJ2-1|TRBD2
TGTGCCAGCAGTGACTTATGGAGCGGGGGGAGCTCCTACAATGAGCAGTTCTTC
CASSDLWSGGSSYNEQFF
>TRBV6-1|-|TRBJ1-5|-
TGTGCCAGCAGATTCCAGGGGTTTTATCAGCCCCAGCATTTT
CASRFQGFYQPQHF
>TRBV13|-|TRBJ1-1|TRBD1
TGTGCCAGCAGCTCCCAGGGGGCAGGGGCTTTCTTT
CASSSQGAGAFF
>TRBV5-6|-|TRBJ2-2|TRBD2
TGTGCCAGCAGCTCAACCTCGGGACTAGCGCGCGGGGAGCTGTTTTTT
CASSSTSGLARGELFF
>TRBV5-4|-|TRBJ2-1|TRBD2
TGTGCCAGCAGCTTGGGAGCGGGGGGGCCTAATGAGCAGTTCTTC
CASSLGAGGPNEQFF
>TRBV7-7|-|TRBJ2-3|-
TGTGCTAGCAGCCCCCTCGGTCTGGGAGCAGATACGCAGTATTTT
CASSPLGLGADTQYF
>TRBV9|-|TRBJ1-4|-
TGTGCCAGCAGCGTAGGTCAGGGAGGATATGAAAAACTGTTTTTT
CASSVGQGGYEKLFF
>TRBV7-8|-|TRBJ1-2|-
TGTGCCAGCAGCTCAACAGAAAAAACCTATGGCTACACCTTC
CASSSTEKTYGYTF
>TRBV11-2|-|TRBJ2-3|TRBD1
TGTGCCAGCAGCTTATGGCCTCGGCAGGGGGTGAGGGATACGCAGTATTTT
CASSLWPRQGVRDTQYF
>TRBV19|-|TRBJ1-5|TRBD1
TGTGCCAGTAGTATAGGTCTGAGACAGGGGTCTCAGCCCCAGCATTTT
CASSIGLRQGSQPQHF
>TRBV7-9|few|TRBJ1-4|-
TGTGCCAGCAGCTTAGTGCTCCCGGGGGAAAAACTGTTTTTT
CASSLVLPGEKLFF
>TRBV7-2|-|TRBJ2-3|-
TGTGCCAGCAGCTTAACGACTAGGGAGACAGATACGCAGTATTTT
CASSLTTRETDTQYF
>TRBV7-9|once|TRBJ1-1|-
TGTTCCAGCAGCTCCCCCCGGGGGGCGGACACTGAAGCTTTCTTT
CSSSSPRGADTEAFF
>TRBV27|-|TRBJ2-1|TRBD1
TGTGCCAACTCGACAGGGGAGGTTGAGCAGTTCTTC
CANSTGEVEQFF
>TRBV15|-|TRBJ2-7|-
TGTGCCACCAGCAGAGTTCGGCGGGGCGTTACCTACGAGCAGTACTTC
CATSRVRRGVTYEQYF
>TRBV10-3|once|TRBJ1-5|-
TGTGCCATCAGTGACGAGGGTCCGACCCAGCATTTT
CAISDEGPTQHF
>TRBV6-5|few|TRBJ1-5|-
TGTGCCAGCAGTCCCGACAGTTTTAGCAATCAGCCCCAGCATTTT
CASSPDSFSNQPQHF
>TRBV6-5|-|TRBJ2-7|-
TGTGCCAGCAGTAACCCAGGGGTTCGGGAGCAGTACTTC
CASSNPGVREQYF
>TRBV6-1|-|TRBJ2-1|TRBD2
TGTGCCAGCAGTCGACTAGCGGGGGTACTGAATGAGCAGTTCTTC
CASSRLAGVLNEQFF
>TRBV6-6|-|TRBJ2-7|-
TGTGCCAGCAGCCAATACAGGAACTACGAGCAGTACTTC
CASSQYRNYEQYF
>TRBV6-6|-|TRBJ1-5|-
TGTGCCAGCAGTTATCGGGAAGTTCCTCTATATCAGCCCCAGCATTTT
CASSYREVPLYQPQHF
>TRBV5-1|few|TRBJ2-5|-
TGCGCCAGCAGCTTTAGCGGTCAGGGCACCCAGTACTTC
CASSFSGQGTQYF
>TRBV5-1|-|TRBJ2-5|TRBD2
TGCGCCAGCCAGCGGGGAACAGAGACCCAGTACTTC
CASQRGTETQYF
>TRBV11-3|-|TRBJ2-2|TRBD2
TGTGCCAGCAGCCCTAACCGCGGGGGACCCGGGGAGCTGTTTTTT
CASSPNRGGPGELFF
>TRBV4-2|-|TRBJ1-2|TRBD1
TGTGCCAGCAGCCAAGCCTCGGGACAGGATAACTATGGCTACACCTTC
CASSQASGQDNYGYTF
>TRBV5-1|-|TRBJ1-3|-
TGCGCCAGCAGCTTAGGGGGAGGAAACACCATATATTTT
CASSLGGGNTIYF
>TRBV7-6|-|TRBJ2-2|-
TGTGCCAGCAGCCTTAACACCGGGGAGCTGTTTTTT
CASSLNTGELFF
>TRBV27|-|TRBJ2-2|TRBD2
TGTGCCAGCAGTCCCGGGACTAGTAGGCTCGGGGAGCTGTTTTTT
CASSPGTSRLGELFF
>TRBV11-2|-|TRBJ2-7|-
TGTGCCAGCAGCTTCTTCGCAGGAACCTACGAGCAGTACTTC
CASSFFAGTYEQYF
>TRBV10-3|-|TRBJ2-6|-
TGTGCCATCAGTGAGAGGAGGGAAAGCTCTGGGGCCAACGTCCTGACTTTC
CAISERRESSGANVLTF
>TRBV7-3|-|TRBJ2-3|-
TGTGCCAGCAGCCCACAGGGTCGCACAGATACGCAGTATTTT
CASSPQGRTDTQYF
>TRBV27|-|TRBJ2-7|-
TGTGCCACCCAGGACAATGCTGGGTACGAGCAGTACTTC
CATQDNAGYEQYF
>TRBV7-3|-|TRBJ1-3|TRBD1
TGTGCCAGCAGCTTAAGGGGACAGGGGACGGGAAACACCATATATTTT
CASSLRGQGTGNTIYF
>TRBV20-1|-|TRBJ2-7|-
TGCAGTGCGAGTTTGCTCTACGAGCAGTACTTC
CSASLLYEQYF
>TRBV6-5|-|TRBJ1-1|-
TGTGCCAGCAGTTACTCTGAGGGGGGGGGTACTGAAGCTTTCTTT
CASSYSEGGGTEAFF
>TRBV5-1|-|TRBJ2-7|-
TGCGCCAGCAGCTGGGACTCAGGGGGTTACGAGCAGTACTTC
CASSWDSGGYEQYF
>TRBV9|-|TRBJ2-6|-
TGTGCCAGCAGCGTAACTGGCGGTCCTGGGGCCAACGTCCTGACTTTC
CASSVTGGPGANVLTF
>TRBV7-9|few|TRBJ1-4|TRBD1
TGTGCCAGCAGCCCCCAGGGGGCTGAAAAACTGTTTTTT
CASSPQGAEKLFF
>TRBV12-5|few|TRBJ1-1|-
TGTGCTAGTGGTTTGAAAGGGGGGGGGACTGAAGCTTTCTTT
CASGLKGGGTEAFF
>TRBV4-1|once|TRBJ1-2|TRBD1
TGCGCCAGCAGCTTGGGACAGGGAGTATCCGGCTACACCTTC
CASSLGQGVSGYTF
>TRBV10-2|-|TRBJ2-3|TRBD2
TGCGCCAGCAGTAAGACTAGCAGCACAGATACGCAGTATTTT
CASSKTSSTDTQYF
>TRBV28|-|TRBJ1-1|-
TGTGCCAGCAGTTTATCGGCCGGGGGGAACCCTGAAGCTTTCTTT
CASSLSAGGNPEAFF
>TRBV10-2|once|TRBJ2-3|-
TGCGCCAGCAGTGGAGGTACCGGGAGAAGCACAGATACGCAGTATTTT
CASSGGTGRSTDTQYF
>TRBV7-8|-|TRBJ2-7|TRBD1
TGTGCCAGCAGCCCCGGACAGGGTCCTTCGTACGAGCAGTACTTC
CASSPGQGPSYEQYF
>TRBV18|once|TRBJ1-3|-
TGTGCCAGCTCACCACTTCGGGGGGCGTCTGGAAACACCATATATTTT
CASSPLRGASGNTIYF
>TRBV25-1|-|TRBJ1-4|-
TGTGCCAGCAGGACTACAGGGTCTTACGGAAAACTGTTTTTT
CASRTTGSYGKLFF
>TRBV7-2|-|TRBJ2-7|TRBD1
TGTGCCAGCAGCTTAGGGGGGACAGGGGGCTACGAGCAGTACTTC
CASSLGGTGGYEQYF
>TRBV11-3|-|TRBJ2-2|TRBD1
TGTGCCAGCAGCCACGACCATGGGACAGTAAATACCGGGGAGCTGTTTTTT
CASSHDHGTVNTGELFF
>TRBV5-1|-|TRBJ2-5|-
TGCGCCAGCAGCTTGGCGGTTACCGAAGAGACCCAGTACTTC
CASSLAVTEETQYF
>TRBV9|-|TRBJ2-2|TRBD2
TGTGCCAGCAGTGCTCTAGCGGGGGTCCCCACCGGGGAGCTGTTTTTT
CASSALAGVPTGELFF
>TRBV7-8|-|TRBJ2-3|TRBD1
TGTGCCAGCAGCTCACAGGGGGCGGCAGGGGCAGATACGCAGTATTTT
CASSSQGAAGADTQYF
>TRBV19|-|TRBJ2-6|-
TGTGCCAGTAGTTTCCCCGCAGGCTCAGGAGGGGCCAACGTCCTGACTTTC
CASSFPAGSGGANVLTF
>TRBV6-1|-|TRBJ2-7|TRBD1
TGTGCCAGCAACCCGGGACAGGGGTTCGGCTACGAGCAGTACTTC
CASNPGQGFGYEQYF